This paragraph covers one T cell receptor beta chain sequence. These data come from a study of T-cell reconstitution after alpha-beta-depleted transplantation in children. Unique molecular identifiers were incorporated during preparation of the TCRbeta library. TCRdb passed the PCR reads through MiXCR, listing each CDR3 protein once. The sample holds more than 550,000 distinct CDR3 sequences, more than 9% seen once. V trimming: 8 bases; J trimming: 7 bases; junction bases outside the gene matches: 8. The CDR3 has 14 amino acids. The germline V gene encodes CDR1 MNHEY and CDR2 SMNVEV (reference sequence).

The sample consisted of PBMCs from the stem cell graft donor, taken from the stem cell graft. This clonotype was obtained from a human donor who donated a stem cell graft to a child with acute myeloid leukemia. V is TRBV27 and J is TRBJ1-5, with 10 bases aligning to TRBD1. CDR3 nucleotides: TGTGCCAGCGGACAGGGGGACGACCACCAGCCCCAGCATTTT. This gives the protein CASGQGDDHQPQHF.